The following is a T cell receptor (beta chain) sequence with its context. These data belong to a study of cytomegalovirus exposure and HLA in healthy donors. It was with 60 Vbeta and 13 Jbeta primers that the PCR ran. Only in-frame clones appear in the TCRdb table, and some are missing; sequencing was by immunoSEQ multiplex PCR. The data show over 75,000 clones, with approximately 72% seen just once and more than 6% held by the top ten. Germline values: CDR1 KGHSH, CDR2 LQKENI. The junction had 9 bases not matched to a gene; V was cut back by 3 bases and J by 7 bases. The CDR3 runs to 15 residues. Material for sequencing was PBMCs. The source of this sequence is a man in his forties in good health and CMV-seropositive. The chain combines TRBV18 with TRBJ2-7, with 10 nucleotides matching TRBD2. The CDR3 DNA sequence: TGTGCCAGCTCACCGTCTAGCGGGAGTTCAGGAGAGCAGTACTTC. This translates into CASSPSSGSSGEQYF.